Described below is a single T cell receptor beta chain sequence and its context. Its antigen is not known. The length of the CDR3 is 14 residues. Germline CDR1 and CDR2: DFQATT and SNEGSKA (reference sequence). V was clipped by 4 bases and J by 7 bases; unmatched bases: 12. The source of the sample is a study of early T cells in non-severe SARS-CoV-2 infection. Study-level information: Investigators sequenced bulk RNA drawn from unsorted whole blood, and chains remained unpaired.

From the 5' RACE reads, TCRdb called clonotypes with MiXCR, one entry per CDR3 protein. The table has roughly 110,000 distinct CDR3 sequences, approximately 12% seen once; the top ten hold roughly 8%. Broader study findings: Clonotype matching in VDJdb favored anti-spike CD8 responses and did not capture private and CD4 specificities.

The receptor was isolated from an adult who was a healthcare worker with PCR-confirmed SARS-CoV-2 infection or an uninfected control (not recorded which). Sequencing was carried out using whole blood. V and J are TRBV20-1 and TRBJ1-1; 7 bases are shared with TRBD1. CDR3 region: CSATPGRGAGEAFF. The CDR3 bases are TGCAGTGCTACCCCGGGCAGGGGGGCAGGTGAAGCTTTCTTT.